One T cell receptor beta chain is described in this entry. The data derive from a study of blood T cell repertoires in COVID-19. Turning to the study itself: From the United States, Italy and Spain came samples of acute and convalescent COVID-19. Sources were T cells, B-cell-depleted T cells, or PBMCs; the material itself was cDNA or gDNA.

The CDR3 runs 15 residues. Trimming removed 4 bases from V and 0 bases from J, with 9 bases in between. The germline V gene encodes CDR1 MGHRA and CDR2 YSYEKL. In the original analysis: Counts of nucleated cells, estimated from reference gene primer amplification, were obtained. Only in-frame clones appear in the TCRdb table, and some are missing; sequencing was by immunoSEQ multiplex PCR. That table gives V, J and clone size, and the DNA gave D and trimming. The repertoire consists of 150,000 to 200,000 clones, with roughly 86% occurring once and the leading ten covering around 3.5%. The origin of this receptor is a man in his 70s with acute or convalescent COVID-19. Input material: peripheral blood. The chain joins TRBV4-1 to TRBJ1-4, with a possible D match to TRBD1 (5 bases). CDR3 coding DNA: TGCGCCAGCAGCCTACGACAGTCAACTAATGAAAAACTGTTTTTT. This gives the protein CASSLRQSTNEKLFF.